Each of the 13 T cell receptor beta chains below was sequenced from the same sample in a study of T cells in Graves' hyperthyroidism and ophthalmopathy. There were TCR beta CDR3 regions amplified from RNA transcripts. Primed by the HTBI set, a first-round RT-PCR was run on the TCR CDR3. TCRdb re-analysed the multiplex PCR reads in MiXCR, keeping a single row per CDR3 protein. This sample has more than 500,000 distinct CDR3 sequences, with roughly a sixth found just once. The sample consisted of blood. These receptors originate from a woman in her twenties or thirties with Graves' ophthalmopathy.

Many counts were recorded for this clonotype. The V and J genes are TRBV20-1 and TRBJ2-7; TRBD1 is a possible D gene (6 bases). Between the trimmed V and J ends, which lost 3 bases and 0 bases, there was a span of 12 bases. The CDR3 contains 14 residues. CDR1 DFQATT and CDR2 SNEGSKA come from the germline V gene (reference sequence). The CDR3 DNA reads as TGCAGTGCTAGGGGGACATTGAGCTCCTACGAGCAGTACTTC. It encodes CSARGTLSSYEQYF.

CDR3 loop: CSARDRTSEITDTQYF. The CDR3 coding sequence is TGCAGTGCTAGAGATCGAACTAGCGAGATCACAGATACGCAGTATTTT. The chain links TRBV20-1 to TRBJ2-3, with 7 bases identical to TRBD2. After removal of 0 bases from V and 2 bases from J, the junction contained 8 bases not matched to a gene. This CDR3 contains 16 residues. CDR1 and CDR2 (germline): DFQATT, SNEGSKA (reference sequence).

A remark on this clonotype: This could be a read error, since a much larger clone is one nucleotide away. The chain uses TRBV30 and TRBJ2-7; maybe TRBD1 (7 bases). This CDR3 contains 15 residues. V lost 3 bases and J lost 1, with 16 bases in between. Germline V CDR1 and CDR2: GTSNPN, SVGIG (reference sequence). The CDR3, as DNA: TGTGCCTGGAGCTCACGGCAGGGGGGTTCCTACGAGCAGTACTTC. This gives the protein CAWSSRQGGSYEQYF.

The gene calls are TRBV7-9 and TRBJ2-7; 8 nucleotides match TRBD1. The CDR3 is made up of 13 amino acids. The germline V gene has CDR1 SEHNR and CDR2 FQNEAQ (reference sequence). Unmatched junction bases numbered 2, after V lost 2 bases and J lost 5 bases. The CDR3 sequence is CASSLNRGDEQYF. CDR3 bases: TGTGCCAGCAGCTTAAACAGGGGGGACGAGCAGTACTTC.

Comment on this clonotype: This may stem from a read error, because a much larger clone lies one nucleotide away. This chain links TRBV18 with TRBJ2-3; TRBD2 is a possible D gene (6 bases). Per the germline V gene, CDR1 is KGHSH and CDR2 is LQKENI. This CDR3 is built from 16 residues. CDR3 in amino acids: CANSPPLLQEGDTQYF. The CDR3 DNA sequence: TGTGCCAACTCACCACCGCTTTTACAGGAGGGAGATACGCAGTATTTT.

The rearrangement joins TRBV30 to TRBJ1-2; D remains unclear. V lost 2 bases and J lost 2, with 3 bases in between. In germline, CDR1 is GTSNPN, CDR2 SVGIG (reference sequence). This CDR3 contains 11 residues. CDR3 nucleotide sequence: TGTGCCTGGAGTCTCAACTATGGCTACACCTTC. Translation gives CAWSLNYGYTF.

This sequence joins TRBV29-1 and TRBJ2-5, with D tentatively TRBD1 (7 bases). The V gene lost 3 bases and the J gene lost 5 bases, with 13 bases spanning the gap. Looked up from germline, CDR1 is SQVTM and CDR2 is ANQGSEA. The length of the CDR3 is 13 residues. The CDR3 region is CSVETGTAETQYF. CDR3 nucleotide sequence: TGCAGCGTTGAGACAGGGACTGCGGAGACCCAGTACTTC.

This clonotype has only a few counts. The chain has TRBV28 and TRBJ1-5; unclear D gene. Germline assignment: CDR1 MDHEN and CDR2 SYDVKM. The CDR3 covers 12 residues. V was pared by 11 bases and J by 5 bases, with 13 bases between. CDR3 residues: CAGGLRDQPQHF. CDR3 nucleotides: TGTGCCGGCGGGCTTAGGGATCAGCCCCAGCATTTT.

This clonotype was recorded at least ten times. The rearrangement joins TRBV5-1 to TRBJ2-7; 7 bases are a match to TRBD1. Germline V gives CDR1 SGHRS, CDR2 YFSETQ. V shed 1 base and J 2 bases; nucleotides not matched to a gene: 6. The CDR3 contains 15 residues. The CDR3 here is CASSLPRGTPYEQYF. In DNA form, the CDR3 reads TGCGCCAGCAGCTTGCCCAGGGGGACCCCCTACGAGCAGTACTTC.

This clonotype has a count of ten or more. J is TRBJ2-7 and V is TRBV7-9; the D gene is possibly TRBD1 (6 bases). Looked up from germline, CDR1 is SEHNR and CDR2 is FQNEAQ (reference sequence). The CDR3 spans 13 residues. Trimming cost V 3 bases and J 7 bases, with 13 bases left between them. The CDR3 loop reads CASSFPGQKEQYF. The DNA of the CDR3 is TGTGCCAGCAGCTTCCCGGGACAAAAAGAGCAGTACTTC.

This clonotype was seen many times. The V gene is TRBV27, the J gene TRBJ1-2; no firm D call. The CDR3 runs 14 residues. Germline V gene data show CDR1 as MNHEY and CDR2 as SMNVEV (reference sequence). Trimming cost V 4 bases and J 0 bases, with 9 bases left between them. The CDR3 is CASSYHPANYGYTF. CDR3 in DNA: TGTGCCAGCAGTTACCACCCGGCTAACTATGGCTACACCTTC.

This clonotype came up many times. V gene TRBV20-1 combines with J gene TRBJ2-7; 7 nucleotides agree with TRBD1. Germline CDR1 is DFQATT and CDR2 is SNEGSKA (reference sequence). Trimming cost V 6 bases and J 1 base; bases outside gene matches: 6. The CDR3 has 13 amino acids. The CDR3 DNA sequence: TGCAGTGCGACGACAGGGCCGTCCTACGAGCAGTACTTC. This codes for CSATTGPSYEQYF.

This clonotype was picked up many times. The chain carries TRBV2 and TRBJ1-6; D gene uncertain. The length of the CDR3 is 15 residues. V was clipped by 4 bases and J by 0 bases, with 7 bases between them. Germline-derived CDR1 and CDR2 are SNHLY and FYNNEI. The CDR3 loop is CASSVDGSYNSPLHF. The CDR3, as DNA: TGTGCCAGCAGTGTGGACGGCTCCTATAATTCACCCCTCCACTTT. The full variable domain, completed using reference TRBV2 and TRBJ1-6, is EPEVTQTPSHQVTQMGQEVILRCVPISNHLYFYWYRQILGQKVEFLVSFYNNEISEKSEIFDDQFSVERPDGSNFTLKIRSTKLEDSAMYFCASSVDGSYNSPLHFGNGTRLTVT.